This T cell receptor (beta chain) was obtained from a study of beta chain features in type 1 diabetes. About the research overall: Investigators examined 107,917,701 sorted cells across all samples. Study-wide results and caveats: TCRB CDR3s were moderately but significantly shorter in Type 1 diabetes patients in all four CD4+ subsets.

Germline values: CDR1 SNHLY, CDR2 FYNNEI. J was trimmed by 4 bases and V by 6 bases; bases with no gene match: 2. The CDR3 is 12 amino acids. This clone turned up a few times. Its antigen is not known. Sorting of CD4+ naive, central memory, regulatory and stem cell-like memory cells was performed via CD45RO/CCR7/CD25/CD127/CD95/CD27. The isolated RNA, all of it, was reverse transcribed, so expressed TCRB transcripts were what got sequenced. Each sample of naive, central memory or regulatory T cells had, on average, about 3.6 million reads. The repertoire was sequenced with immunoSEQ multiplex PCR; TCRdb's copy has only in-frame clones and lacks some. The table records about 700,000 clones, around 15% of them present only once.

Sequences were obtained from naive CD4+ T cells from blood. This TCR came from a man aged 18 to 29 with type 1 diabetes. V and J are TRBV2 and TRBJ1-2, with TRBD1 identical over 7 bases. The CDR3 DNA sequence: TGTGCCAGCAGCCGGGACAGCTATGGCTACACCTTC. Encoded protein: CASSRDSYGYTF.